The 32 T cell receptor beta chains given below trace back to one sample, sequenced in a study of blood T cell repertoires in COVID-19. Sequencing was performed with immunoSEQ multiplex PCR; in TCRdb, only in-frame clones are kept and a portion is missing. Among fewer than 300,000 clones listed, approximately 89% were seen once. The sample was PBMCs or T cells enriched from blood (not recorded which). The receptors originated from a woman aged 40 to 49 with acute COVID-19.

V is TRBV7-3 and J is TRBJ1-1, with TRBD1 identical over 7 bases. This CDR3 region has 14 residues. CDR1 and CDR2 (germline): SGHTA, FQGTGA. The ends lost 3 bases at V and 1 base at J; junction bases unmatched: 2. CDR3 in amino acids: CASSLGTENTEAFF. For the CDR3, the DNA is TGTGCCAGCAGCTTGGGGACAGAGAACACTGAAGCTTTCTTT.

CDR3 nucleotides: TGTGCCAGCAGTTCCGACAGGGGGTCCTATGGCTACACCTTC. Protein product: CASSSDRGSYGYTF. This sequence joins TRBV27 and TRBJ1-2, with 9 bases identical to TRBD1. The germline V gene encodes CDR1 MNHEY and CDR2 SMNVEV (reference sequence). Trimming removed 4 bases from V and 4 bases from J; junction bases left unmatched: 4. The CDR3 has 14 amino acids.

V usage is TRBV11-2 and J usage is TRBJ1-6; 8 bases are shared with TRBD1. The J segment lost 8 bases and the V segment lost 6 bases, leaving 15 bases of the junction unmatched. Germline V CDR1 and CDR2: SGHAT, FQNNGV. This CDR3 spans 17 amino acids. CDR3 amino acids: CASRRPGTGRRHSPLHF. CDR3 sequence (DNA): TGTGCCAGCAGGCGACCCGGGACAGGCCGTCGGCATTCACCCCTCCACTTT.

The chain recombines TRBV28 with TRBJ1-3; 8 bases are a match to TRBD1. V gave up 7 bases and J gave up 4 bases; unmatched junction bases: 6. CDR1 MDHEN and CDR2 SYDVKM come from the germline V gene. The CDR3 spans 14 residues. This CDR3 reads CASTPRGLGNTIYF. The CDR3, as DNA: TGTGCCAGCACCCCCAGGGGGCTAGGAAACACCATATATTTT.

The CDR3, as DNA: TGTGCCAGCACCAACCGGGGTAGCGGATACAATGAGCAGTTCTTC. This codes for CASTNRGSGYNEQFF. The chain joins TRBV7-9 to TRBJ2-1; weak D call: TRBD2 (6 bases). This CDR3 has 15 amino acids. In germline, CDR1 is SEHNR, CDR2 FQNEAQ (reference sequence). Trimming took 7 bases from V and 4 from J, leaving 17 bases between them. Filled out from reference TRBV7-9 and TRBJ2-1, the complete variable domain reads DTGVSQNPRHKITKRGQNVTFRCDPISEHNRLYWYRQTLGQGPEFLTYFQNEAQLEKSRLLSDRFSAERPKGSFSTLEIQRTEQGDSAMYLCASTNRGSGYNEQFFGPGTRLTVL.

CDR3 coding DNA: TGTGCCAGCAGTGTAGACGGGACAGATGGAAACACCATATATTTT. Its protein is CASSVDGTDGNTIYF. This chain uses TRBV27 with TRBJ1-3, with 7 bases fitting TRBD1. Losses at the gene ends were 5 bases for V and 3 bases for J; bases not matched to a gene: 7. Germline CDR1 reads MNHEY; CDR2 reads SMNVEV (reference sequence). The CDR3 has 15 amino acids.

This chain connects TRBV15 to TRBJ1-5, with D unclear. The CDR3 contains 14 residues. In germline, CDR1 is LNHNV, CDR2 YYDKDF (reference sequence). V dropped 2 bases and J dropped 5 bases, with 10 bases sitting between them. CDR3 protein: CATSRRGEDQPQHF. As DNA, the CDR3 is TGTGCCACCAGCAGACGGGGAGAGGATCAGCCCCAGCATTTT.

The sample holds one count of this clone. This chain joins TRBV27 and TRBJ2-2; D remains ambiguous. This CDR3 is built from 12 residues. Germline V gene data show CDR1 as MNHEY and CDR2 as SMNVEV (reference sequence). The germline V and J ends were trimmed by 5 bases and 3 bases, with 4 bases remaining between them. CDR3 DNA sequence: TGTGCCAGCAGTCACTACACCGGGGAGCTGTTTTTT. Translating gives CASSHYTGELFF.

The chain has TRBV11-3 and TRBJ2-1; weak D call: TRBD2 (7 bases). This CDR3 has 16 amino acids. Looked up from germline, CDR1 is SGHNT and CDR2 is YENEEA. Trimming shortened V by 6 bases and J by 6 bases, and 21 bases separated the two germline ends. The CDR3 reads CASRSGGGRGGNEQFF. The CDR3, as DNA: TGTGCCAGCAGATCCGGGGGCGGGAGAGGAGGCAATGAGCAGTTCTTC. The variable domain in full, with the rest retrieved from reference TRBV11-3 and TRBJ2-1, is EAGVVQSPRYKIIEKKQPVAFWCNPISGHNTLYWYLQNLGQGPELLIRYENEEAVDDSQLPKDRFSAERLKGVDSTLKIQPAELGDSAVYLCASRSGGGRGGNEQFFGPGTRLTVL.

The chain recombines TRBV28 with TRBJ2-1; 14 bases align to TRBD2. Germline lookup yields CDR1 MDHEN and CDR2 SYDVKM. Trimming at V came to 8 bases and at J to 10 bases, leaving 10 bases not matched to a gene. There are 15 residues in the CDR3. The CDR3 sequence: CASYEGTSGRGEQFF. The CDR3 coding sequence is TGTGCCAGCTATGAAGGGACTAGCGGGAGAGGCGAGCAGTTCTTC. Complete variable domain (other parts from reference TRBV28 and TRBJ2-1): DVKVTQSSRYLVKRTGEKVFLECVQDMDHENMFWYRQDPGLGLRLIYFSYDVKMKEKGDIPEGYSVSREKKERFSLILESASTNQTSMYLCASYEGTSGRGEQFFGPGTRLTVL.

This clone was recorded at least ten times. The chain uses TRBV6-4 and TRBJ2-6; 7 nucleotides match TRBD1. The CDR3 is 16 residues long. Trimming removed 0 bases from V and 4 bases from J; junction bases left unmatched: 3. Germline V gene lookup returns CDR1 MRHNA and CDR2 SNTAGT. The CDR3 region has the DNA TGTGCCAGCAGTGACTCGACAGGGCAGGGGGCCAACGTCCTGACTTTC. Amino acids: CASSDSTGQGANVLTF.

This chain joins TRBV12-5 and TRBJ1-1; no clear D. CDR1 is LGHNT and CDR2 is FRNRAP in the germline V gene. Trimming removed 6 bases at V and 0 bases at J, with 11 bases between. This CDR3 has 14 residues. The CDR3 reads CASGPGMLNTEAFF. In DNA, the CDR3 is TGTGCTAGTGGACCGGGGATGTTGAACACTGAAGCTTTCTTT.

The table lists this clone with a count of one. The chain employs TRBV18 and TRBJ1-3; D gene uncertain. The length of the CDR3 is 16 residues. The germline gives CDR1 KGHSH, CDR2 LQKENI. V lost 6 bases and J 4 bases, leaving 19 bases between the germline ends. CDR3 DNA sequence: TGTGCCAGCTCCCCTGGGCTCCCCGGATCCGGAAACACCATATATTTT. The encoded protein is CASSPGLPGSGNTIYF.

This clone has only a few counts. The rearrangement uses TRBV21-1 and TRBJ2-3; the table's D call, TRBD1, has no DNA check behind it. TRBV21-1 is termed a pseudogene. This CDR3 region has 13 residues. In DNA form, the CDR3 reads TGTGCCAGCGAGGGGGATAGCACAGATACGCAGTATTTT. Translated, it gives CASEGDSTDTQYF.

The chain carries TRBV4-2 and TRBJ1-2; TRBD1 matches at 12 bases. Germline-derived CDR1 and CDR2 are LGHNA and YNFKEQ. With V trimmed by 3 bases and J by 4 bases, 3 bases remained unmatched. This CDR3 has 15 residues. The CDR3 here is CASSQGTGGGYGYTF. Here the CDR3 DNA reads TGTGCCAGCAGCCAGGGGACAGGGGGCGGCTATGGCTACACCTTC.

V gene TRBV9 combines with J gene TRBJ1-1; 8 nucleotides line up with TRBD1. V was pared by 3 bases and J by 11 bases, with 6 bases of the junction left unmatched. Germline V lookup: CDR1 SGDLS, CDR2 YYNGEE. This CDR3 comprises 12 residues. DNA of the CDR3: TGTGCCAGCAGCGCCACAGGGGGAGAGGCTTTCTTT. Encoded protein: CASSATGGEAFF.

The V and J genes are TRBV2 and TRBJ1-2, with 10 bases that match TRBD1. J gave up 1 base and V 6 bases, and 2 bases lay outside the gene matches. CDR1 and CDR2 from the germline V gene are SNHLY and FYNNEI. This CDR3 region has 14 residues. The CDR3 coding sequence is TGTGCCAGCAGGAGGGACAGGGGTAACTATGGCTACACCTTC. As protein: CASRRDRGNYGYTF.

This chain uses TRBV7-9 with TRBJ2-3; TRBD2 aligns across 13 bases. Germline loops: CDR1 SEHNR, CDR2 FQNEAQ (reference sequence). This CDR3 contains 15 residues. V lost 5 bases and J lost 5; bases outside the gene matches: 4. CDR3: CASSTRTSGRDTQYF. The CDR3, as DNA: TGTGCCAGCAGCACCCGGACTAGCGGGAGAGATACGCAGTATTTT.

The chain is built from TRBV19 and TRBJ1-5, with D maybe TRBD1 (6 bases). This CDR3 region has 14 residues. CDR1 LNHDA and CDR2 SQIVND come from the germline V gene (reference sequence). Trimming removed 5 bases from V and 5 bases from J, with 13 bases in between. DNA of the CDR3: TGTGCCAGTAGTTCAGGCACAGGGTATCAGCCCCAGCATTTT. Protein: CASSSGTGYQPQHF.

This chain links TRBV7-2 with TRBJ2-1; D uncertain. The CDR3 is 11 residues long. CDR1 SGHTA and CDR2 FQGNSA come from the germline V gene. V lost 3 bases and J lost 10, with 7 bases in between. The CDR3 protein is CASSLGQEQFF. DNA for the CDR3: TGTGCCAGCAGCTTGGGCCAAGAGCAGTTCTTC.

V and J are TRBV28 and TRBJ2-3; 9 bases align to TRBD1. This CDR3 contains 15 residues. Germline CDR1 MDHEN, CDR2 SYDVKM. Trimming removed 6 bases from V and 3 bases from J; junction bases left unmatched: 7. CDR3 loop: CASSLGDRETDTQYF. The CDR3 bases are TGTGCCAGCAGCCTAGGGGACAGGGAGACAGATACGCAGTATTTT.

This clone was observed a handful of times. The chain carries TRBV15 and TRBJ1-4, with D perhaps TRBD1 (6 bases). CDR3 length: 14 amino acids. Germline loops: CDR1 LNHNV, CDR2 YYDKDF (reference sequence). Between the trimmed V and J ends, which lost 5 bases and 6 bases, there was a span of 13 bases. The CDR3 region has the DNA TGTGCCACCAGCGGCAGGGGCTTATATGAAAAACTGTTTTTT. This codes for CATSGRGLYEKLFF.

The J gene is TRBJ1-3, the V gene TRBV10-3; 8 bases are a match to TRBD1. The CDR3 has 14 amino acids. The V gene's germline CDR1 is ENHRY and CDR2 SYGVKD. The V segment lost 6 bases and the J segment 0 bases; nucleotides outside the gene matches: 1. CDR3 protein: CAIRDRDSGNTIYF. The CDR3 nucleotides are TGTGCCATCAGGGACAGGGACTCTGGAAACACCATATATTTT.

The CDR3 DNA sequence: TGTGCCAGCAGTTCGTCCCTCAGGGTTGACTATGGCTACACCTTC. Translated: CASSSSLRVDYGYTF. The rearrangement links TRBV6-5 to TRBJ1-2; perhaps TRBD1 as D (5 bases). V lost 4 bases and J 3 bases, leaving 15 bases between the germline ends. The germline CDR1 and CDR2 sequences are MNHEY and SVGAGI. This CDR3 region has 15 residues.

The chain uses TRBV7-9 and TRBJ1-4; a weak D match, TRBD1 (5 bases). Trimming stripped 5 bases from V and 12 bases from J, with 16 bases between. Germline V gene data show CDR1 as SEHNR and CDR2 as FQNEAQ (reference sequence). The CDR3 has 13 residues. CDR3 bases: TGTGCCAGCAGCCTGCAGGGTTTCGGGCAACTGTTTTTT. Its protein product is CASSLQGFGQLFF.

This chain uses TRBV7-8 with TRBJ1-5; TRBD1 matches 9 bases. CDR1 and CDR2 from the germline V gene are SGHVS and FQNEAQ. With V trimmed by 2 bases and J by 0 bases, 5 bases remained unmatched. This CDR3 is 17 amino acids long. The CDR3 coding sequence is TGTGCCAGCAGCTTAACAGGGGGCGCCCATAGCAATCAGCCCCAGCATTTT. It yields the protein CASSLTGGAHSNQPQHF.

The gene calls are TRBV29-1 and TRBJ2-5, with D maybe TRBD2 (6 bases). The V end lost 1 base, the J end lost 2 bases, and 11 bases lay between the germline ends. Germline CDR1 is SQVTM and CDR2 is ANQGSEA. The CDR3 length is 14 residues. The CDR3 nucleotides are TGCAGCGTTGAAGGAACTAGCCGTCAAGAGACCCAGTACTTC. Protein product: CSVEGTSRQETQYF. Full variable domain (rest looked up from reference TRBV29-1 and TRBJ2-5): SAVISQKPSRDICQRGTSLTIQCQVDSQVTMMFWYRQQPGQSLTLIATANQGSEATYESGFVIDKFPISRPNLTFSTLTVSNMSPEDSSIYLCSVEGTSRQETQYFGPGTRLLVL.

This chain links TRBV5-5 with TRBJ1-4; the match to TRBD1 covers 11 bases. The CDR3 totals 15 residues. Germline CDR1 SGHKS, CDR2 YYEKEE (reference sequence). V gave up 3 bases and J gave up 7 bases; unmatched junction bases: 5. Written as DNA, the CDR3 is TGTGCCAGCAGCTCATGGGACAGGGGGTCTGAAAAACTGTTTTTT. Protein: CASSSWDRGSEKLFF.

V gene TRBV2 combines with J gene TRBJ1-3; D is possibly TRBD1 (6 bases). The CDR3 totals 15 residues. Germline assignment: CDR1 SNHLY and CDR2 FYNNEI. Trimming left V 2 bases short and J 4 bases short, with 12 bases between. The CDR3 loop reads CASSEMGAPGNTIYF. CDR3 DNA sequence: TGTGCCAGCAGTGAAATGGGGGCGCCCGGAAACACCATATATTTT.

The chain is built from TRBV12-1 and TRBJ2-7; the listed D gene, TRBD1, was not tested against the DNA. TRBV12-1 is assigned pseudogene status. This CDR3 has 20 amino acids. Here the CDR3 DNA reads TGTGCCAGCAGAAAAAAAACGACAGGGGGTGGAGGGCCGCTGCTATACGAGCAGTACTTC. Encoded protein: CASRKKTTGGGGPLLYEQYF.

The chain recombines TRBV4-2 with TRBJ2-1, with D possibly being TRBD1 (5 bases). CDR1 and CDR2 from the germline V gene are LGHNA and YNFKEQ. There are 15 residues in the CDR3. V dropped 4 bases and J dropped 9 bases, with 19 bases sitting between them. The CDR3 is CASSPYRLRGSEQFF. The DNA of the CDR3 is TGTGCCAGCAGCCCGTACCGGCTTAGGGGCAGTGAGCAGTTCTTC.

V and J are TRBV5-4 and TRBJ1-2; D is perhaps TRBD1 (5 bases). This CDR3 region has 15 residues. V shed 1 base and J shed 6 bases, with 16 bases lying between them. Germline loops: CDR1 SGHNT, CDR2 YYREEE (reference sequence). This CDR3 is CASSLSGAGRNGYTF. CDR3 in DNA: TGTGCCAGCAGCTTGAGTGGGGCAGGGAGGAATGGCTACACCTTC. The full variable domain, its missing parts supplied by reference TRBV5-4 and TRBJ1-2, is ETGVTQSPTHLIKTRGQQVTLRCSSQSGHNTVSWYQQALGQGPQFIFQYYREEENGRGNFPPRFSGLQFPNYSSELNVNALELDDSALYLCASSLSGAGRNGYTFGSGTRLTVV.